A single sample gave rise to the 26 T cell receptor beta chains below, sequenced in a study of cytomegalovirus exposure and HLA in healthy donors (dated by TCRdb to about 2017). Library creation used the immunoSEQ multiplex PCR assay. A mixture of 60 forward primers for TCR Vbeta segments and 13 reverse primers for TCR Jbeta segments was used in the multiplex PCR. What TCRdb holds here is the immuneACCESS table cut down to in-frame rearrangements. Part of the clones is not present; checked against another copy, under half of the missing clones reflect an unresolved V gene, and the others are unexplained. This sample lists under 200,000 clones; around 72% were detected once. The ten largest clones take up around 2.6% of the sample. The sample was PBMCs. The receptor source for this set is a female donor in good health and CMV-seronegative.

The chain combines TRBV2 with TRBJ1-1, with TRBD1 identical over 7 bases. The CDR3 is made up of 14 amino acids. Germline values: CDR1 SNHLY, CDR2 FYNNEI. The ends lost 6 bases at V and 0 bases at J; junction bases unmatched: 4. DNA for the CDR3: TGTGCCAGCAGAGCGACAGGGCTGAACACTGAAGCTTTCTTT. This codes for CASRATGLNTEAFF.

CDR3 protein: CASTGDGNTIYF. The CDR3 DNA reads as TGTGCCAGCACAGGGGATGGAAACACCATATATTTT. The chain is built from TRBV6-5 and TRBJ1-3; possible D gene TRBD1, 6 bases. The CDR3 is made up of 12 amino acids. CDR1 is MNHEY and CDR2 is SVGAGI in the germline V gene. Trimming took 7 bases from V and 3 from J, leaving 7 bases between them.

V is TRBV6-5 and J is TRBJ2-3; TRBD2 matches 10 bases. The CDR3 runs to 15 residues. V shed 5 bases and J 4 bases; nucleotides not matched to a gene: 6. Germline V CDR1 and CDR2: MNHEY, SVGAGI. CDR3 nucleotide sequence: TGTGCCAGCAGTCCCAGCGGGAGGGGGGCAGATACGCAGTATTTT. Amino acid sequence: CASSPSGRGADTQYF.

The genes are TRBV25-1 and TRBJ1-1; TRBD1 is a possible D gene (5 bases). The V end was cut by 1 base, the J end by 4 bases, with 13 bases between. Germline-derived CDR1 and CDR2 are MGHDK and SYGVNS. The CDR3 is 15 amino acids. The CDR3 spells CASSESGGGGTEAFF. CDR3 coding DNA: TGTGCCAGCAGTGAATCGGGGGGAGGAGGCACTGAAGCTTTCTTT.

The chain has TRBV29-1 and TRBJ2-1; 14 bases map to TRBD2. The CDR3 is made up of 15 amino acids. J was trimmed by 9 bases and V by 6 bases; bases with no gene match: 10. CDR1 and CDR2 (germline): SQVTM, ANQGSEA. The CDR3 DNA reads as TGCAGCGTACGGACTAGCGGGAGGCTAGAGGGTGAGCAGTTCTTC. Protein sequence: CSVRTSGRLEGEQFF.

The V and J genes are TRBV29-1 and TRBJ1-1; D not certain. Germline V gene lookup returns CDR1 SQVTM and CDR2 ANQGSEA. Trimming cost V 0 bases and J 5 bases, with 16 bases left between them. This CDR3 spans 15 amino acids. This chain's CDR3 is CSVEDTVSGRTEAFF. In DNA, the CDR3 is TGCAGCGTTGAAGACACAGTCTCGGGGAGGACTGAAGCTTTCTTT.

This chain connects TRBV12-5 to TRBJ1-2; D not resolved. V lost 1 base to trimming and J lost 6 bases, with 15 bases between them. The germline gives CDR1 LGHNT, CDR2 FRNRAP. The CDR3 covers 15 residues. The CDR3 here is CASGLEAGVSDGYTF. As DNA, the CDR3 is TGTGCTAGTGGTTTGGAGGCAGGCGTTTCGGATGGCTACACCTTC.

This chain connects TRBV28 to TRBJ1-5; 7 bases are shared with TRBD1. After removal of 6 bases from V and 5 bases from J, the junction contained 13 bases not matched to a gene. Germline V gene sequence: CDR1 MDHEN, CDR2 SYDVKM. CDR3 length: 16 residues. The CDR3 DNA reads TGTGCCAGCAGCCCCCAGGGTAGGGGGCAAGATCAGCCCCAGCATTTT. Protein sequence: CASSPQGRGQDQPQHF. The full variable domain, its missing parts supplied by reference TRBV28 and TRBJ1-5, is DVKVTQSSRYLVKRTGEKVFLECVQDMDHENMFWYRQDPGLGLRLIYFSYDVKMKEKGDIPEGYSVSREKKERFSLILESASTNQTSMYLCASSPQGRGQDQPQHFGDGTRLSIL.

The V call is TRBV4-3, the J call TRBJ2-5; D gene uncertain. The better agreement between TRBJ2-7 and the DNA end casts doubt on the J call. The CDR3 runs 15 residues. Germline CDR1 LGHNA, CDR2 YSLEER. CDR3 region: CASSQVPAGGYEQYF. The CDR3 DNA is TGCGCCAGCAGCCAGGTACCGGCAGGTGGGTACGAGCAGTACTTC.

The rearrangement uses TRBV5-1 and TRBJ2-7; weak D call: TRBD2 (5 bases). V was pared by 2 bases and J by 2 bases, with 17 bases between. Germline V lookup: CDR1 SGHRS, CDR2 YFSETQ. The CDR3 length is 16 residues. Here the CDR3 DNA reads TGCGCCAGCAGCTTACTAGACCGAGAGAGTACCTACGAGCAGTACTTC. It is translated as CASSLLDRESTYEQYF.

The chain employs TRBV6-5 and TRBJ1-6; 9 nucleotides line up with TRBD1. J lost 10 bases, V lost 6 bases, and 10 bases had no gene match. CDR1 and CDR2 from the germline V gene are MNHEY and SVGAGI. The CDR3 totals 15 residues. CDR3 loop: CASRPATGGWSPLHF. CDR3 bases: TGTGCCAGCAGACCCGCGACAGGGGGATGGTCACCCCTCCACTTT.

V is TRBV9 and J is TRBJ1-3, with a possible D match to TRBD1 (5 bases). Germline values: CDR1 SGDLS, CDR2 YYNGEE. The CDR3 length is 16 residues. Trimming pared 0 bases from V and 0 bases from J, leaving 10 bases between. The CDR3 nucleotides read TGTGCCAGCAGCGTAGGGGGCCCCTACTCTGGAAACACCATATATTTT. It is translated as CASSVGGPYSGNTIYF.

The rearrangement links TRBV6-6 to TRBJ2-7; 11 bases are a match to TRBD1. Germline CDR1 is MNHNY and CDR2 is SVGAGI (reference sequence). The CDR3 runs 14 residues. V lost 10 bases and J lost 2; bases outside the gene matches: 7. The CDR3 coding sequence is TGTGCCACCTTAGGGGGACAGGGGGCCTACGAGCAGTACTTC. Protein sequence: CATLGGQGAYEQYF.

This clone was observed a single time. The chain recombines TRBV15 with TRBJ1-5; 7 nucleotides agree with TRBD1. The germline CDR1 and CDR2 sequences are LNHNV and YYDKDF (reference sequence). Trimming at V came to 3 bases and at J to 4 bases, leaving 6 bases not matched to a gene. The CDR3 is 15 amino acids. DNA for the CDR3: TGTGCCACCAGCAGGCCAGACAGGGCGAATCAGCCCCAGCATTTT. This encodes CATSRPDRANQPQHF.

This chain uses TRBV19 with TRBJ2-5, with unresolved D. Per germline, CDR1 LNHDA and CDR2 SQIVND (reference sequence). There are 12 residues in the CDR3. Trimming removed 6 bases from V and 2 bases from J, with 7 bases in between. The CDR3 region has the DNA TGTGCCAGTAGCCATTCACAAGAGACCCAGTACTTC. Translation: CASSHSQETQYF.

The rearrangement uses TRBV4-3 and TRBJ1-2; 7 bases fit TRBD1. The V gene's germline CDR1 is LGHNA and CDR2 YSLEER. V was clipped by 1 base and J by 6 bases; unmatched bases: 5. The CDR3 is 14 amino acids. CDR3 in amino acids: CASSQAGTGDGYTF. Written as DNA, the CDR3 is TGCGCCAGCAGCCAAGCGGGCACAGGGGATGGCTACACCTTC.

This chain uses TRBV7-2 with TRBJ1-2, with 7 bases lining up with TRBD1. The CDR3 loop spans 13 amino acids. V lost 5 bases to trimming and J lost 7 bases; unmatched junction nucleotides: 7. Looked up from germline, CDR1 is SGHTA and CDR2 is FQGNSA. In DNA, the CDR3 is TGTGCCAGCAGCCCACTAACAGGGGTTGGCTACACCTTC. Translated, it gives CASSPLTGVGYTF. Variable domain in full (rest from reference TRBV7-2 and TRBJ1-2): GAGVSQSPSNKVTEKGKDVELRCDPISGHTALYWYRQSLGQGLEFLIYFQGNSAPDKSGLPSDRFSAERTGGSVSTLTIQRTQQEDSAVYLCASSPLTGVGYTFGSGTRLTVV.

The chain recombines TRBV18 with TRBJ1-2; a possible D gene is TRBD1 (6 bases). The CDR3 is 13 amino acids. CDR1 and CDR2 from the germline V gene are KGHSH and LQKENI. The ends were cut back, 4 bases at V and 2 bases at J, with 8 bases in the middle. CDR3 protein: CASSQDRNYGYTF. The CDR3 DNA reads TGTGCCAGCTCACAGGACAGAAACTATGGCTACACCTTC.

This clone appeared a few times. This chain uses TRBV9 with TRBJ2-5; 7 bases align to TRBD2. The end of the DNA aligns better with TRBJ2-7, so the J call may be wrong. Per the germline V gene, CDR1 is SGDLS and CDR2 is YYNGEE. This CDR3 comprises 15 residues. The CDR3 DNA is TGTGCCAGCAGCCCCTCGGAAGCGGGATTCGACGAGCAGTACTTC. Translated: CASSPSEAGFDEQYF.

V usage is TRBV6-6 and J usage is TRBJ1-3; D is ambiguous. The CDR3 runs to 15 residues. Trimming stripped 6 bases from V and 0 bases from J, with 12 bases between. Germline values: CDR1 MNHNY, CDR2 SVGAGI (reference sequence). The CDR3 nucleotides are TGTGCCAGCAGCCCGGGCGGGAGCTCTGGAAACACCATATATTTT. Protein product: CASSPGGSSGNTIYF.

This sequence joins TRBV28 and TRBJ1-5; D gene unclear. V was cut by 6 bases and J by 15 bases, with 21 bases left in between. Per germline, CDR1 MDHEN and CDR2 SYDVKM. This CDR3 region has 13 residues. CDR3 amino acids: CASRSLWESQRHF. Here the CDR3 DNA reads TGTGCCAGCAGGTCTCTCTGGGAGAGCCAGCGGCATTTT.

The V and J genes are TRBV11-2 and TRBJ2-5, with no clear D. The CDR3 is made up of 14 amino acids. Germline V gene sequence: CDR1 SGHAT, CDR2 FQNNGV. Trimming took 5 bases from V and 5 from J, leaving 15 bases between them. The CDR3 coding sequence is TGTGCCAGCAGCCCAGAGGCCGTGCTGGAGACCCAGTACTTC. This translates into CASSPEAVLETQYF.

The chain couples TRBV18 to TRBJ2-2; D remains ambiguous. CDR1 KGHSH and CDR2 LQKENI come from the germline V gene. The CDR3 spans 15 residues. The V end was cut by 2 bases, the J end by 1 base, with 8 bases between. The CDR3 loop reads CASSPSRQNTGELFF. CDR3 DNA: TGTGCCAGCTCACCATCAAGACAGAACACCGGGGAGCTGTTTTTT. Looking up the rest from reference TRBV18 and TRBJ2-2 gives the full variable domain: NAGVMQNPRHLVRRRGQEARLRCSPMKGHSHVYWYRQLPEEGLKFMVYLQKENIIDESGMPKERFSAEFPKEGPSILRIQQVVRGDSAAYFCASSPSRQNTGELFFGEGSRLTVL.

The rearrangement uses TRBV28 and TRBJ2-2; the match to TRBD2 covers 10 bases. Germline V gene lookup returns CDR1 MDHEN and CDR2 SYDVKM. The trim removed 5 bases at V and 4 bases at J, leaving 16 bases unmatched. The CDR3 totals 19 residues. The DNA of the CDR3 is TGTGCCAGCAGTGCCCCCCGCGATGGAGCGGGAGGGGGCACCGGGGAGCTGTTTTTT. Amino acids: CASSAPRDGAGGGTGELFF. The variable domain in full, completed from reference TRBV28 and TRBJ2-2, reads DVKVTQSSRYLVKRTGEKVFLECVQDMDHENMFWYRQDPGLGLRLIYFSYDVKMKEKGDIPEGYSVSREKKERFSLILESASTNQTSMYLCASSAPRDGAGGGTGELFFGEGSRLTVL.

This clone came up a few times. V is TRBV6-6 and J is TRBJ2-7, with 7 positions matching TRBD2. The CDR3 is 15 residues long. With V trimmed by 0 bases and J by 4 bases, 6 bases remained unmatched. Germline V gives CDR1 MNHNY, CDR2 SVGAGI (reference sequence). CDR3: CASSYSAGDFYEQYF. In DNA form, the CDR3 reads TGTGCCAGCAGTTACTCGGCGGGAGACTTTTACGAGCAGTACTTC.

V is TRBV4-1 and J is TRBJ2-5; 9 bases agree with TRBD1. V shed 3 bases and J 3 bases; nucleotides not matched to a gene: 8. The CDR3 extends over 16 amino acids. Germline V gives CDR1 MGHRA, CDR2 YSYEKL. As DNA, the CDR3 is TGCGCCAGCAGCCAGTCCAGACAGGGGGTAAAAGAGACCCAGTACTTC. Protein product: CASSQSRQGVKETQYF.